This TCR beta chain emerged from a study of T cell responses to AZD1222 COVID-19 vaccine. Broader study findings: Two AZD1222 administrations were followed by greater Spike-specific TCR breadth and depth. White British donors predominated, females outnumbered males, and clonal diversity was possibly underestimated.

The CDR3 has 14 amino acids. Between the trimmed V and J ends, which lost 6 bases and 5 bases, there was a span of 13 bases. Germline V lookup: CDR1 MNHEY, CDR2 SVGAGI. Repertoires were generated with immunoSEQ multiplex PCR, while TCRdb's copy carries only in-frame clones and drops some. Among around 150,000 clones listed, around 92% were seen once. As to this clone: The antigen is not known.

The material was peripheral blood, obtained on day 0 of AZD1222 vaccination. This TCR was recovered from an adult in good health. The chain uses TRBV6-5 and TRBJ1-4, with a possible D match to TRBD1 (6 bases). This CDR3 reads CASSRSGANEKLFF. In DNA, the CDR3 is TGTGCCAGCAGCCGATCAGGGGCCAATGAAAAACTGTTTTTT.